The clone carrying this T cell receptor (beta chain) was recorded at least ten times. This sample is part of a study of response to subunit inactivated influenza vaccine. This CDR3 region has 12 residues. The ends were cut back, 7 bases at V and 4 bases at J, with 9 bases in the middle. TCRdb reprocessed the RT-PCR reads via MiXCR and lists one record per CDR3 protein. This sample yields about 570,000 distinct CDR3 sequences, of which about 11% are seen a single time; 11% belongs to the top ten. Another study also made use of these data, one on T cells expressing NK-cell markers. From that report: With UMIs, 5'RACE template switching was used to make TCR beta cDNA. Several of the donors also had these clonotypes leading their CD3+CD56-NKG2C+ fraction.

This specimen was PBMCs from blood, taken on the day of vaccination. J is TRBJ2-3 and V is TRBV12-3 or TRBV12-4; D call uncertain. The source is a man aged 45-65 years who received an inactivated influenza vaccine. The CDR3, as DNA: TGTGCCAGCATCGGAACGGCAGATACGCAGTATTTT. It yields the protein CASIGTADTQYF.